This TCR beta chain appears in the sequencing data of a study of T-cell reconstitution after alpha-beta-depleted transplantation in children. The CDR3 has 17 residues. Germline V gene data show CDR1 as ENHRY and CDR2 as SYGVKD. V trimming: 4 bases; J trimming: 4 bases; junction bases outside the gene matches: 8. Preparing the TCRbeta library involved the use of unique molecular identifiers. TCRdb re-analysed the PCR reads in MiXCR, keeping a single row per CDR3 protein. The sample holds approximately 520,000 distinct CDR3 sequences, about an eighth seen once. The clonotype comes from a female patient between 2 and 10 years old who had a stem cell transplant for aplastic anemia, so the T cells may come from the graft donor. The chain employs TRBV10-3 and TRBJ2-2; 11 nucleotides agree with TRBD2. This specimen was PBMCs, mostly from graft donor cells, taken 180 days after TCRalphabeta/CD19-depleted stem cell transplant. The CDR3 sequence is CAISGSLAGGVTGELFF. The CDR3 DNA sequence: TGTGCCATCAGTGGATCATTAGCGGGAGGGGTCACCGGGGAGCTGTTTTTT.